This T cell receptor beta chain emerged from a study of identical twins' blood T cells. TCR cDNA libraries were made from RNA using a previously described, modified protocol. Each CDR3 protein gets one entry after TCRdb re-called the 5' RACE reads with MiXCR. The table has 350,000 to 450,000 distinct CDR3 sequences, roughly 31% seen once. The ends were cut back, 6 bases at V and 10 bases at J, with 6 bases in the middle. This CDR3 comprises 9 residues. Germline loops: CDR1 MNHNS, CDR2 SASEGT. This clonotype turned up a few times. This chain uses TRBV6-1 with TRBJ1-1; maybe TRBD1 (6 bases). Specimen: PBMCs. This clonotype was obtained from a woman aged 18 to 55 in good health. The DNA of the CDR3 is TGTGCCAGCAGGGACAGAGCTTTCTTT. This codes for CASRDRAFF.